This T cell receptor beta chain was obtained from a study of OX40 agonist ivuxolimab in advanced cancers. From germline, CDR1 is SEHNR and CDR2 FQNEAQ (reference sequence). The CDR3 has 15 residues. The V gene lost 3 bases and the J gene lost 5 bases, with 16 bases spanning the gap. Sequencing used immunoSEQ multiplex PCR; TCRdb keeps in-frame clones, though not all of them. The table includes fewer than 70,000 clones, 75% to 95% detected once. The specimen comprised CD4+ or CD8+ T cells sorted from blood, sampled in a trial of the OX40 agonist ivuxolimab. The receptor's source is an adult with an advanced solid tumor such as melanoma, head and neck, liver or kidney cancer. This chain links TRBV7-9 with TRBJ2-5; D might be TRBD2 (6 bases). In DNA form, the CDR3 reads TGTGCCAGCAGCTTCGAGGGAGGTCGGGCCGAGACCCAGTACTTC. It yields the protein CASSFEGGRAETQYF.